One sample yielded the 9 T cell receptor beta chains listed below, sequenced in a study of regulatory T cells in long-lasting Graves disease (dated by TCRdb to the early 2020s). The protocol used for the library was multiplex PCR. Data came from an Illumina HiSeq 4000. To build TCR beta libraries, CDR3 regions were amplified by Arm-PCR using iRepertoire HTBI primers. Through fastp at Q25 and MiXCR, TCRdb rebuilt clones from the public reads, retaining in-frame beta chains. Entries are consolidated by CDR3 protein sequence, retaining the most common genes and DNA. Across this sample there are roughly 500,000 distinct CDR3 sequences, with 12% to 15% seen only once. The ten top clones hold around a sixth of the sample. The time point label, read with the paper, signifies: newly diagnosed GD, antithyroid drugs for less than 3 months. For both TCR sequencing and RNA sequencing, RNA was extracted from PBMCs using TRIzol.

The sample also formed part of further work on T cells in Graves' hyperthyroidism and ophthalmopathy.

The material was peripheral blood mononuclear cells (PBMCs), obtained at new diagnosis, from a patient treated with antithyroid drugs. The receptor source for this set is a woman aged 45 to 65 with Graves disease. Donor details come from another sample of the same person, matched by shared clones.

This clonotype turned up a few times. The gene calls are TRBV6-1 and TRBJ1-4, with 7 bases that match TRBD1. The V and J ends lost 7 bases and 8 bases, in that order; junction bases with no gene match: 13. The germline gives CDR1 MNHNS, CDR2 SASEGT. The CDR3 consists of 15 residues. The CDR3 loop is CASTYKGAGKEKLFF. The CDR3 bases are TGTGCCAGCACCTACAAGGGGGCGGGAAAAGAAAAACTGTTTTTT.

The chain carries TRBV2 and TRBJ1-1; TRBD1 agrees at 10 bases. The CDR3 covers 14 residues. CDR1 SNHLY and CDR2 FYNNEI come from the germline V gene. Trimming at V came to 7 bases and at J to 5 bases, leaving 7 bases not matched to a gene. Written as DNA, the CDR3 is TGTGCCAGCACACCGGGACAGGGGTTGACTGAAGCTTTCTTT. This sequence encodes CASTPGQGLTEAFF.

This rearrangement joins TRBV7-3 to TRBJ1-1; possibly TRBD1 for D (5 bases). The CDR3 loop spans 12 amino acids. The germline CDR1 and CDR2 sequences are SGHTA and FQGTGA. V was trimmed by 5 bases and J by 9 bases, leaving 13 bases between them. CDR3 protein: CASSGGGGKAFF. The DNA of the CDR3 is TGTGCCAGCAGCGGGGGTGGGGGGAAAGCTTTCTTT.

The chain uses TRBV4-1 and TRBJ2-3; D unresolved. The CDR3 covers 14 residues. V gave up 3 bases and J gave up 4 bases, with 11 bases separating them. The germline V gene encodes CDR1 MGHRA and CDR2 YSYEKL. The CDR3 DNA reads TGCGCCAGCAGCCAGGGATTAGAACCAGATACGCAGTATTTT. This encodes CASSQGLEPDTQYF.

The V gene is TRBV24-1, the J gene TRBJ2-2; unclear D gene. Germline assignment: CDR1 KGHDR and CDR2 SFDVKD. The CDR3 consists of 16 residues. The V end was cut by 1 base, the J end by 3 bases, with 11 bases between. CDR3 protein: CATSDLSVAHTGELFF. CDR3 coding DNA: TGTGCCACCAGTGATTTAAGCGTGGCACACACCGGGGAGCTGTTTTTT.

Ten or more counts support this clonotype. V is TRBV7-9 and J is TRBJ2-5, with TRBD1 matching over 10 bases. V dropped 5 bases and J dropped 4; count of bases not matched to a gene: 7. The CDR3 is 15 residues long. Germline CDR1 reads SEHNR; CDR2 reads FQNEAQ (reference sequence). The CDR3 nucleotides are TGTGCCAGCAGCGCCTGGGACAGGGGTGCAGAGACCCAGTACTTC. Protein product: CASSAWDRGAETQYF. Full variable domain (remainder filled in from reference TRBV7-9 and TRBJ2-5): DTGVSQNPRHKITKRGQNVTFRCDPISEHNRLYWYRQTLGQGPEFLTYFQNEAQLEKSRLLSDRFSAERPKGSFSTLEIQRTEQGDSAMYLCASSAWDRGAETQYFGPGTRLLVL.

The rearrangement joins TRBV30 to TRBJ2-1; TRBD2 agrees at 11 bases. This CDR3 has 15 amino acids. Germline V gene data show CDR1 as GTSNPN and CDR2 as SVGIG (reference sequence). V trimming: 4 bases; J trimming: 3 bases; junction bases outside the gene matches: 5. This chain's CDR3 is CAWNFGLAGYNEQFF. The DNA for the CDR3 is TGTGCCTGGAATTTTGGACTAGCGGGCTACAATGAGCAGTTCTTC.

This clonotype was counted between two and nine times. V gene TRBV2 combines with J gene TRBJ2-1, with D perhaps TRBD2 (6 bases). Germline assignment: CDR1 SNHLY and CDR2 FYNNEI. V was shortened by 6 bases and J by 5 bases, with 17 bases between the two germline ends. CDR3 size: 15 residues. CDR3 nucleotide sequence: TGTGCCAGCAGGGAGGGTCCGTGGCCCAACAATGAGCAGTTCTTC. As protein: CASREGPWPNNEQFF.

At least ten counts were recorded for this clonotype. The chain's CDR3 is CASSLSPGTSGSDEQFF. For the CDR3, the DNA is TGCGCCAGCAGCTTGTCGCCCGGGACTAGCGGGAGCGATGAGCAGTTCTTC. The rearrangement links TRBV5-1 to TRBJ2-1; 14 nucleotides agree with TRBD2. Per germline, CDR1 SGHRS and CDR2 YFSETQ. J gave up 8 bases and V 1 base, and 8 bases lay outside the gene matches. This CDR3 comprises 17 residues.